These T cell receptor beta chains were read from a single sample in a study of response to subunit inactivated influenza vaccine. One entry per CDR3 protein, called by TCRdb with MiXCR from the RT-PCR reads. The data show roughly 570,000 distinct CDR3 sequences, with under 15% seen just once and 10% to 15% held by the top ten. The sample in question was PBMCs from blood, obtained roughly 45 days after vaccination. These receptors originate from a man aged 45 to 65 who received an inactivated influenza vaccine. CDR3s include the opening cysteine and the closing phenylalanine or tryptophan. The D gene is left open where the match is weak. Clone size appears in some rows only: once, few, many, or a class for an expanded clone.

length	size	V	J	D	DNA	CDR3
15	few	TRBV6-1	TRBJ2-5	.	TGTGCCAGCAGATCTTCCGGAGGGACACAAGAGACCCAGTACTTC	CASRSSGGTQETQYF
14	few	TRBV5-1	TRBJ2-7	.	TGCGCCAGCAGCTTAAGGCAGGCAGACTACGAGCAGTACTTC	CASSLRQADYEQYF
14	few	TRBV10-2	TRBJ2-2	TRBD2	TGCGCCAGCAGTGATGCTAGCGGCCCCGGGGAGCTGTTTTTT	CASSDASGPGELFF
15	.	TRBV6-1	TRBJ2-1	TRBD1	TGTGCCAGCAGCTCGGGACAGGGGAGGCACAATGAGCAGTTCTTC	CASSSGQGRHNEQFF
15	few	TRBV12-3/TRBV12-4	TRBJ2-2	.	TGTGCCAGCAGTTTAGTGACATGGAACACCGGGGAGCTGTTTTTT	CASSLVTWNTGELFF
17	.	TRBV6-5	TRBJ2-2	TRBD1	TGTGCCAGCAGTTACGGGACAGGGGTAGGGTACACCGGGGAGCTGTTTTTT	CASSYGTGVGYTGELFF
17	.	TRBV7-3	TRBJ2-3	.	TGTGCCAGCAGCTTAGGGAGATCTAATGTGAGGACAGATACGCAGTATTTT	CASSLGRSNVRTDTQYF
13	few	TRBV6-6	TRBJ2-3	.	TGTGCCAGCAGCCCCGGGTCCCCAGATACGCAGTATTTT	CASSPGSPDTQYF
15	few	TRBV20-1	TRBJ1-5	.	TGCAGTGCTAGACAGGCATCCCATAGCAATCAGCCCCAGCATTTT	CSARQASHSNQPQHF
16	once	TRBV27	TRBJ2-3	TRBD2	TGTGCCAGCAGTTTACTTGGACTAGCGGAGACAGATACGCAGTATTTT	CASSLLGLAETDTQYF
16	few	TRBV6-2/TRBV6-3	TRBJ2-7	TRBD2	TGTGCCAGCAGAGGGACTAGCGGGAGGGCCCTCTACGAGCAGTACTTC	CASRGTSGRALYEQYF
15	.	TRBV7-2	TRBJ2-5	.	TGTGCCAGCAGCTTAGCCCCGACGCGTTGGGAGACCCAGTACTTC	CASSLAPTRWETQYF
16	many	TRBV7-8	TRBJ2-1	.	TGTGCCAGCAGCCTAGGGACAGCGGGGTCCTACAATGAGCAGTTCTTC	CASSLGTAGSYNEQFF
17	.	TRBV29-1	TRBJ2-7	TRBD1	TGCAGCGTAGCCGGGGGGACAGGGTCCCTGAATACCTACGAGCAGTACTTC	CSVAGGTGSLNTYEQYF
12	few	TRBV7-9	TRBJ2-1	.	TGTGCCAGCAGTAACCAAGACCCAGAGCAGTTCTTC	CASSNQDPEQFF
12	.	TRBV19	TRBJ1-1	.	TGTGCCAGTACTGAGGGGAACACTGAAGCTTTCTTT	CASTEGNTEAFF
12	many	TRBV12-3/TRBV12-4	TRBJ2-7	.	TGTGCCAGCAGTTTACACAGCTACGAGCAGTACTTC	CASSLHSYEQYF
14	.	TRBV11-1	TRBJ1-6	.	TGTGCCAGCAGCCCCCATGCAACGGGGTCACCCCTCCACTTT	CASSPHATGSPLHF
15	.	TRBV28	TRBJ2-2	.	TGTGCCAGCAGCCCTATGTTTGGGGTTCACGGGGAGCTGTTTTTT	CASSPMFGVHGELFF
17	few	TRBV7-8	TRBJ2-3	.	TGTGCCAGCAGCTTAGTCGTAAAGGCACGAAGCACAGATACGCAGTATTTT	CASSLVVKARSTDTQYF
22	few	TRBV10-1	TRBJ2-5	TRBD1	TGCGCCAGCAGTGAGTCGGAGACAGGGGGCTTCTATACAATCCTGTACCAAGAGACCCAGTACTTC	CASSESETGGFYTILYQETQYF
13	few	TRBV5-1	TRBJ1-2	.	TGCGCCAGCAGCGACGACAGCAGCTATGGCTACACCTTC	CASSDDSSYGYTF
19	.	TRBV7-2	TRBJ2-1	TRBD2	TGTGCCAGCAGCTTAGCGAGCGGGGGGACCAGGAGCTCCTACAATGAGCAGTTCTTC	CASSLASGGTRSSYNEQFF
14	.	TRBV20-1	TRBJ1-2	.	TGCAGTGCCCAGTTGGCCGAGAGAAACTATGGCTACACCTTC	CSAQLAERNYGYTF
15	many	TRBV20-1	TRBJ1-6	.	TGCAGTGCTAGATTCGTGACAGGTTTGAATTCACCCCTCCACTTT	CSARFVTGLNSPLHF
13	.	TRBV7-9	TRBJ2-7	.	TGTGCCAGCAGCTTAGCGGGAAACCACGAGCAGTACTTC	CASSLAGNHEQYF
15	many	TRBV12-3/TRBV12-4	TRBJ2-7	TRBD1	TGTGCCAGCAGAACCTCCGGGACAGGGGGCCACGAGCAGTACTTC	CASRTSGTGGHEQYF
13	.	TRBV5-6	TRBJ2-5	.	TGTGCCAGCAGCTTGGACCTAGTCGAGACCCAGTACTTC	CASSLDLVETQYF
17	few	TRBV5-6	TRBJ2-5	.	TGTGCCAGCAGCTTTTCTGGGTGGAATATTGACCAAGAGACCCAGTACTTC	CASSFSGWNIDQETQYF
15	many	TRBV28	TRBJ2-1	TRBD2	TGTGCCAGCAGAACAGCGGGGGAGCGTAGCAATGAGCAGTTCTTC	CASRTAGERSNEQFF
14	few	TRBV5-1	TRBJ1-4	.	TGCGCCAGCAGCCCCTCCCGGACGGATGAAAAACTGTTTTTT	CASSPSRTDEKLFF
16	.	TRBV6-2/TRBV6-3	TRBJ2-5	.	TGTGCCAGCAGTTATCGGGACACTTGGTACCAAGAGACCCAGTACTTC	CASSYRDTWYQETQYF
14	many	TRBV4-1	TRBJ2-1	.	TGCGCCAGCAGCGGACAGATAAACTACAATGAGCAGTTCTTC	CASSGQINYNEQFF
17	.	TRBV4-1	TRBJ2-6	TRBD1	TGCGCCAGCAGCTACGGCGACAGGGCCACTGGGGCCAACGTCCTGACTTTC	CASSYGDRATGANVLTF
15	.	TRBV4-3	TRBJ1-4	.	TGCGCCAGCAGCCAAGATCGACAGACTAATGAAAAACTGTTTTTT	CASSQDRQTNEKLFF
13	.	TRBV6-5	TRBJ1-3	.	TGTGCCAGCAGTTCGGACGTCGGAAACACCATATATTTT	CASSSDVGNTIYF
17	few	TRBV7-9	TRBJ2-5	TRBD2	TGTGCCAGCAGCGCCGGGACTAGCGGGGGGGCTGATGAGACCCAGTACTTC	CASSAGTSGGADETQYF
16	.	TRBV7-2	TRBJ2-4	TRBD2	TGTGCCAGCAGCGGGCAGCGGGGGGGGCCGGTAAACATTCAGTACTTC	CASSGQRGGPVNIQYF
15	.	TRBV4-3	TRBJ2-1	TRBD2	TGCGCCAGCAGCCATCAGCGGGGCCCCCTCAATGAGCAGTTCTTC	CASSHQRGPLNEQFF
13	.	TRBV7-9	TRBJ1-6	.	TGTGCCAGCAGCTTCAATCCTGAATCAGCCCTCCACTTT	CASSFNPESALHF
18	.	TRBV5-1	TRBJ2-3	.	TGCGCCAGCAGCTTGTGGGGGCCAGGGAGCGGGGGCACAGATACGCAGTATTTT	CASSLWGPGSGGTDTQYF
10	few	TRBV20-1	TRBJ2-3	.	TGCAGTGCCCCGGAGCATACGCAGTATTTT	CSAPEHTQYF
12	.	TRBV25-1	TRBJ2-3	.	TGTGCCAGCAGCCTTCAGTCGGATACGCAGTATTTT	CASSLQSDTQYF
20	many	TRBV4-1	TRBJ2-1	TRBD2	TGCGCCAGCAGCCCCCTGGGACTAGCGGGGTCCTCTAGCTCCTACAATGAGCAGTTCTTC	CASSPLGLAGSSSSYNEQFF
15	few	TRBV4-1	TRBJ2-7	TRBD2	TGCGCCAGCAGCCCCGGGACTAGCAGAGCCTACGAGCAGTACTTC	CASSPGTSRAYEQYF
15	.	TRBV7-8	TRBJ1-4	.	TGTGCCAGCAGCTCTCGGCAGGCGATTAATGAAAAACTGTTTTTT	CASSSRQAINEKLFF
14	few	TRBV4-3	TRBJ1-1	.	TGCGCCAGCAGCCAAGAGGTGAGTCGGACTGAAGCTTTCTTT	CASSQEVSRTEAFF
15	few	TRBV5-1	TRBJ2-1	.	TGCGCCAGCAGCTTGGATGGCAGAGCGAACAATGAGCAGTTCTTC	CASSLDGRANNEQFF